These 25 T cell receptor beta chains were sequenced from one sample in a study of blood T cell repertoires in COVID-19. TCRdb's copy holds only in-frame clones and misses some; the assay was immunoSEQ multiplex PCR. The top ten clones hold over 4.5% of a sample with approximately 45,000 clones, about 88% of them seen once. The material sequenced was peripheral blood. These receptors came from a man aged 35 to 55 with active COVID-19.

For this clone: A junction end diverges from the germline sequence, so it may reflect a read error. J is TRBJ2-1 and V is TRBV7-7; 14 bases agree with TRBD2. CDR1 is SSHAT and CDR2 is FNYEAQ in the germline V gene (reference sequence). This CDR3 is built from 16 residues. CDR3 nucleotides: TGTGCTAGCAGCCTCGGACTAGCGGGAGGACCCAACGAGCAGTTCTTC. This sequence encodes CASSLGLAGGPNEQFF.

The DNA for the CDR3 is TGTGCCAGCAGTTTGGGCAACAGCGGGAGCTCCTACAATGAGCAGTTCTTC. It encodes CASSLGNSGSSYNEQFF. J is TRBJ2-1 and V is TRBV27, with 8 bases that match TRBD2. V was clipped by 3 bases and J by 0 bases; unmatched bases: 7. The CDR3 runs 17 residues. Germline V gene data show CDR1 as MNHEY and CDR2 as SMNVEV (reference sequence).

The chain couples TRBV4-2 to TRBJ2-7; D may be TRBD1 (6 bases). Trimming cost V 4 bases and J 3 bases, with 10 bases left between them. The CDR3 is made up of 13 amino acids. CDR1 and CDR2 (germline): LGHNA, YNFKEQ. The CDR3 sequence is CASSPGQIYEQYF. The CDR3 DNA follows: TGTGCCAGCAGCCCCGGACAGATCTACGAGCAGTACTTC.

This clone was counted a single time. V and J are TRBV18 and TRBJ2-7; unclear D gene. V dropped 5 bases and J dropped 6 bases, with 11 bases sitting between them. This CDR3 has 12 residues. Germline lookup yields CDR1 KGHSH and CDR2 LQKENI. The CDR3 loop is CASSSPPGEQYF. The CDR3 nucleotides are TGTGCCAGCTCATCCCCCCCGGGCGAGCAGTACTTC.

The chain carries TRBV6-5 and TRBJ2-3, with 9 bases aligning to TRBD1. The germline CDR1 and CDR2 sequences are MNHEY and SVGAGI. The CDR3 totals 14 residues. The V and J ends lost 5 bases and 1 base, in that order; junction bases with no gene match: 1. CDR3 in DNA: TGTGCCAGCAGTCGGACAGGGGGCACAGATACGCAGTATTTT. It encodes CASSRTGGTDTQYF.

V and J are TRBV6-4 and TRBJ2-1, with 7 bases matching TRBD2. This CDR3 has 12 amino acids. Germline CDR1 is MRHNA and CDR2 is SNTAGT. V lost 3 bases, J lost 8 bases, and 1 base stayed unmatched. The CDR3 protein is CASSEGRDEQFF. The CDR3, as DNA: TGTGCCAGCAGTGAAGGGAGGGATGAGCAGTTCTTC.

The chain employs TRBV5-1 and TRBJ2-5, with a possible D match to TRBD1 (6 bases). Trimming took off 2 bases at V and 3 bases at J, with 14 bases between the two ends. Per germline, CDR1 SGHRS and CDR2 YFSETQ. There are 15 residues in the CDR3. In nucleotides, the CDR3 is TGCGCCAGCAGCTTTGGCCAGGGGATGGAAGAGACCCAGTACTTC. This codes for CASSFGQGMEETQYF.

This sequence joins TRBV19 and TRBJ2-7, with a possible D match to TRBD2 (6 bases). Trimming stripped 7 bases from V and 0 bases from J, with 16 bases between. Germline V gives CDR1 LNHDA, CDR2 SQIVND (reference sequence). There are 15 residues in the CDR3. CDR3 protein: CASTNGRGGSYEQYF. The CDR3 DNA reads TGTGCCAGTACTAACGGTCGGGGAGGCTCCTACGAGCAGTACTTC.

The CDR3 loop is CASSWQQGINEKLFF. The CDR3 DNA reads as TGTGCCAGCAGCTGGCAACAGGGGATTAATGAAAAACTGTTTTTT. The J gene is TRBJ1-4, the V gene TRBV7-9, with TRBD1 matching 7 bases. This CDR3 spans 15 amino acids. J lost 4 bases, V lost 4 bases, and 6 bases had no gene match. CDR1 is SEHNR and CDR2 is FQNEAQ in the germline V gene (reference sequence). Filled out from reference TRBV7-9 and TRBJ1-4, the complete variable domain reads DTGVSQNPRHKITKRGQNVTFRCDPISEHNRLYWYRQTLGQGPEFLTYFQNEAQLEKSRLLSDRFSAERPKGSFSTLEIQRTEQGDSAMYLCASSWQQGINEKLFFGSGTQLSVL.

V is TRBV21-1 and J is TRBJ1-1. TRBV21-1 is a known pseudogene. The CDR3 has 14 residues. Written as DNA, the CDR3 is TGTGCCAGCAGCAAAGGTCCCTTGAACACTGAAGCTTTCTTT. As protein: CASSKGPLNTEAFF.

This clone has a handful of counts. The CDR3 loop is CASSLSRDNEQFF. CDR3 coding DNA: TGTGCCAGCAGTTTAAGCCGGGACAATGAGCAGTTCTTC. The chain links TRBV12-3 or TRBV12-4 to TRBJ2-1; D unresolved. The CDR3 loop spans 13 amino acids. V lost 2 bases and J lost 5, with 7 bases in between.

This clone occurred a few times. V is TRBV10-2 and J is TRBJ1-1; D remains ambiguous. The germline V and J ends were trimmed by 6 bases and 6 bases, with 17 bases remaining between them. CDR3 length: 14 residues. Germline CDR1 and CDR2: WSHSY and SAAADI. Written as DNA, the CDR3 is TGCGCCAGCAGGGGTTTCGGGGTATGGGCTGAAGCTTTCTTT. This codes for CASRGFGVWAEAFF.

The J gene is TRBJ1-1, the V gene TRBV18; no clear D gene. The V gene's germline CDR1 is KGHSH and CDR2 LQKENI. This CDR3 spans 15 amino acids. The V end was cut by 1 base, the J end by 1 base, with 10 bases between. The CDR3 sequence: CASSPLHPQNTEAFF. Written as DNA, the CDR3 is TGTGCCAGCTCACCACTGCATCCACAGAACACTGAAGCTTTCTTT.

J is TRBJ1-6 and V is TRBV30, with 9 bases aligning to TRBD1. The CDR3 runs 14 residues. The germline CDR1 and CDR2 sequences are GTSNPN and SVGIG (reference sequence). The V gene end was trimmed by 3 bases and the J gene end by 7 bases; junction bases not matched to a gene: 4. The CDR3 sequence is CAWSFGQGNSPLHF. The CDR3 coding sequence is TGTGCCTGGAGCTTTGGACAGGGGAATTCACCCCTCCACTTT. The full variable domain, with the rest looked up from reference TRBV30 and TRBJ1-6, is SQTIHQWPATLVQPVGSPLSLECTVEGTSNPNLYWYRQAAGRGLQLLFYSVGIGQISSEVPQNLSASRPQDRQFILSSKKLLLSDSGFYLCAWSFGQGNSPLHFGNGTRLTVT.

CDR3 in amino acids: CASSFNRNNEKLFF. The CDR3 DNA sequence: TGTGCCAGCAGTTTTAACAGAAATAATGAAAAACTGTTTTTT. The rearrangement links TRBV28 to TRBJ1-4, with D hard to call. The CDR3 totals 14 residues. Germline CDR1 MDHEN, CDR2 SYDVKM. Trimming shortened V by 3 bases and J by 4 bases, and 9 bases separated the two germline ends.

The chain uses TRBV30 and TRBJ1-1; D unresolved. The CDR3 loop spans 16 amino acids. The V end was cut by 8 bases, the J end by 1 base, with 23 bases between. Per the germline V gene, CDR1 is GTSNPN and CDR2 is SVGIG (reference sequence). In DNA, the CDR3 is TGTGCCCTGGGTCGAGGTGGGAGGAGAGGGAACACTGAAGCTTTCTTT. Its translation: CALGRGGRRGNTEAFF. Together with reference TRBV30 and TRBJ1-1, the CDR3 gives the full variable domain: SQTIHQWPATLVQPVGSPLSLECTVEGTSNPNLYWYRQAAGRGLQLLFYSVGIGQISSEVPQNLSASRPQDRQFILSSKKLLLSDSGFYLCALGRGGRRGNTEAFFGQGTRLTVV.

The V gene is TRBV5-4, the J gene TRBJ1-2; 12 bases agree with TRBD1. The CDR3 covers 18 residues. Germline V CDR1 and CDR2: SGHNT, YYREEE (reference sequence). With 4 bases clipped from V and 8 bases from J, the junction kept 18 bases outside the gene matches. CDR3 DNA: TGTGCCAGCAGCCAGAGTAGGACCGGGACAGGGGGCGCTTGGGGCTACACCTTC. Amino acids: CASSQSRTGTGGAWGYTF.

The chain joins TRBV19 to TRBJ2-2; D remains unclear. CDR3 length equals 13 residues. Germline V gene data show CDR1 as LNHDA and CDR2 as SQIVND (reference sequence). Between the trimmed V and J ends, which lost 7 bases and 4 bases, there was a span of 10 bases. In DNA form, the CDR3 reads TGTGCCAGTACCTTGTTTCGCACCGGGGAGCTGTTTTTT. Translation: CASTLFRTGELFF.

This clone was counted a few times. The chain is built from TRBV10-3 and TRBJ1-1, with TRBD1 matching 9 bases. V was pared by 3 bases and J by 8 bases, with 4 bases of the junction left unmatched. The V gene's germline CDR1 is ENHRY and CDR2 SYGVKD. There are 13 residues in the CDR3. This chain's CDR3 is CAISDRGTGEAFF. The CDR3 DNA sequence: TGTGCCATCAGTGATCGGGGGACAGGGGAAGCTTTCTTT.

The chain has TRBV18 and TRBJ1-2; 8 bases agree with TRBD1. The CDR3 contains 15 residues. The germline V gene has CDR1 KGHSH and CDR2 LQKENI. After removal of 3 bases from V and 4 bases from J, the junction contained 7 bases not matched to a gene. The CDR3 nucleotides read TGTGCCAGCTCACCTCAGGGACAGGTACTCTATGGCTACACCTTC. This encodes CASSPQGQVLYGYTF.

As to this clone: Sequence at one end of the junction differs from germline and may be a read error. The same CDR3 arises from other DNA sequences in this sample as well. The chain is built from TRBV9 and TRBJ2-7; 7 positions agree with TRBD2. The CDR3 extends over 15 amino acids. CDR1 and CDR2 from the germline V gene are SGDLS and YYNGEE. CDR3 coding DNA: TGTGCCAGCAGCGTAGGTGGTGGGGGGGACTACGAGCAGTACTTT. Translating gives CASSVGGGGDYEQYF.

The CDR3 loop is CASSPGTGQGDSPLHF. The CDR3 DNA is TGTGCCAGCAGCCCCGGGACGGGACAGGGGGATTCACCCCTCCACTTT. The chain employs TRBV5-6 and TRBJ1-6; 11 bases match TRBD1. Per germline, CDR1 SGHDT and CDR2 YYEEEE. The CDR3 contains 16 residues. V dropped 4 bases and J dropped 8; count of bases not matched to a gene: 8.

V is TRBV3-1 (or the pseudogene TRBV3-2) and J is TRBJ2-3; TRBD2 agrees at 7 bases. The CDR3 is made up of 16 amino acids. The trim removed 6 bases at V and 2 bases at J, leaving 11 bases unmatched. The germline V gene encodes CDR1 LGHDT and CDR2 YNNKEL (reference sequence). CDR3 coding DNA: TGTGCCAGCAGTCCCTTAGCGGGCAGGATCACAGATACGCAGTATTTT. It codes for CASSPLAGRITDTQYF.

The chain joins TRBV20-1 to TRBJ1-5; no firm D call. Per the germline V gene, CDR1 is DFQATT and CDR2 is SNEGSKA (reference sequence). V was pared by 3 bases and J by 2 bases, with 5 bases between. The CDR3 spans 12 residues. The CDR3 DNA is TGCAGTGCTAGTCGGGGCAATCAGCCCCAGCATTTT. Translated, it gives CSASRGNQPQHF.

The chain combines TRBV5-1 with TRBJ2-7; D possibly corresponds to TRBD2 (6 bases). CDR1 and CDR2 from the germline V gene are SGHRS and YFSETQ. This CDR3 is 16 amino acids long. V was pared by 2 bases and J by 2 bases, with 17 bases between. The CDR3 spells CASSFGSQTRAYEQYF. The DNA for the CDR3 is TGCGCCAGCAGCTTCGGGTCACAGACTAGAGCCTACGAGCAGTACTTC.